The 10 T cell receptor beta chains below all came from one sample that was sequenced in a study of shared clonotypes between healthy human individuals. Sequencing was performed with immunoSEQ multiplex PCR; in TCRdb, only in-frame clones are kept and a portion is missing. The sample has about 2.4 million clones; 93% are singletons. Material: naive CD4+ T cells from PBMCs. Subset in this sample: CD45RA+ positively selected. The source of these receptors is a man between 18 and 35 years old in good health. Some clones in this sample may be carry-over from other donors' samples.

The chain joins TRBV30 to TRBJ2-5; no clear D gene. The CDR3 spans 13 residues. The V end lost 2 bases, the J end lost 1 base, and 8 bases lay between the germline ends. The germline V gene has CDR1 GTSNPN and CDR2 SVGIG (reference sequence). The CDR3 bases are TGTGCCTGGAGTTTTAGTCTCCAAGAGACCCAGTACTTC. It translates to CAWSFSLQETQYF.

The rearrangement uses TRBV5-1 and TRBJ1-2, with D unresolved. V was cut by 4 bases and J by 8 bases, with 18 bases left in between. Germline loops: CDR1 SGHRS, CDR2 YFSETQ. The CDR3 has 14 amino acids. In DNA, the CDR3 is TGCGCCAGCAGCGAGCAGACGGTGCCTTGGGGCTACACCTTC. Protein: CASSEQTVPWGYTF.

The chain is built from TRBV21-1 and TRBJ1-1; the table calls TRBD1, which could not be checked here. TRBV21-1 is a pseudogene segment. CDR3 size: 16 residues. CDR3 DNA sequence: TGTGCCAGCAGCAAATCAGGACAGGACTTCAACACTGAAGCTTTCTTT. Its protein product is CASSKSGQDFNTEAFF.

The CDR3 DNA reads as TGTGCCAGCAGACCCGACAGGGCCCGTAATGAAAAACTGTTTTTT. As protein: CASRPDRARNEKLFF. The rearrangement links TRBV7-2 to TRBJ1-4, with 7 nucleotides matching TRBD1. CDR3 length: 15 residues. Germline values: CDR1 SGHTA, CDR2 FQGNSA. The V segment lost 6 bases and the J segment 4 bases; nucleotides outside the gene matches: 8.

The rearrangement links TRBV9 to TRBJ1-3; maybe TRBD1 (5 bases). Germline V CDR1 and CDR2: SGDLS, YYNGEE. V gave up 3 bases and J gave up 0 bases, with 7 bases separating them. This CDR3 has 14 residues. The CDR3 is CASSGGVSGNTIYF. The CDR3 DNA sequence: TGTGCCAGCAGCGGAGGGGTCTCTGGAAACACCATATATTTT.

This chain links TRBV2 with TRBJ2-7; D may be TRBD1 (5 bases). CDR1 is SNHLY, CDR2 FYNNEI, per germline. V was pared by 3 bases and J by 6 bases, with 18 bases between. The CDR3 length is 15 residues. CDR3 protein: CASSDRLGVLGEQYF. DNA for the CDR3: TGTGCCAGCAGTGACCGGTTAGGGGTGTTAGGCGAGCAGTACTTC.

The chain carries TRBV6-5 and TRBJ2-3; 8 bases map to TRBD1. V was clipped by 10 bases and J by 6 bases; unmatched bases: 12. Germline V gives CDR1 MNHEY, CDR2 SVGAGI. This CDR3 region has 14 residues. CDR3 residues: CATDRAGGFDTQYF. The CDR3 nucleotides are TGTGCCACCGACCGTGCAGGGGGCTTCGATACGCAGTATTTT.

The J gene is TRBJ2-7, the V gene TRBV10-3, with 9 bases fitting TRBD2. V lost 9 bases, J lost 4 bases, and 4 bases stayed unmatched. Germline lookup yields CDR1 ENHRY and CDR2 SYGVKD. This CDR3 spans 12 amino acids. CDR3 protein: CAIGAGGYEQYF. The CDR3 nucleotides are TGTGCCATTGGGGCGGGAGGGTACGAGCAGTACTTC.

V and J are TRBV7-2 and TRBJ2-5; D may correspond to TRBD1 or TRBD2 (6 bases each). Germline lookup yields CDR1 SGHTA and CDR2 FQGNSA. The CDR3 extends over 14 amino acids. The V end lost 3 bases, the J end lost 4 bases, and 12 bases lay between the germline ends. CDR3 DNA sequence: TGTGCCAGCAGCTTCTTCGAGGGGGGAGAGACCCAGTACTTC. Encoded protein: CASSFFEGGETQYF.

V gene TRBV28 combines with J gene TRBJ2-4; 11 bases are shared with TRBD2. CDR3 length equals 21 residues. The V and J ends lost 3 bases and 7 bases, in that order; junction bases with no gene match: 23. Germline V gene sequence: CDR1 MDHEN, CDR2 SYDVKM. The CDR3 DNA sequence: TGTGCCAGCAGTTTTCCGGTTGTGCCCGCGGGCGATAGCGGGAGGGCGAACATTCAGTACTTC. This encodes CASSFPVVPAGDSGRANIQYF.